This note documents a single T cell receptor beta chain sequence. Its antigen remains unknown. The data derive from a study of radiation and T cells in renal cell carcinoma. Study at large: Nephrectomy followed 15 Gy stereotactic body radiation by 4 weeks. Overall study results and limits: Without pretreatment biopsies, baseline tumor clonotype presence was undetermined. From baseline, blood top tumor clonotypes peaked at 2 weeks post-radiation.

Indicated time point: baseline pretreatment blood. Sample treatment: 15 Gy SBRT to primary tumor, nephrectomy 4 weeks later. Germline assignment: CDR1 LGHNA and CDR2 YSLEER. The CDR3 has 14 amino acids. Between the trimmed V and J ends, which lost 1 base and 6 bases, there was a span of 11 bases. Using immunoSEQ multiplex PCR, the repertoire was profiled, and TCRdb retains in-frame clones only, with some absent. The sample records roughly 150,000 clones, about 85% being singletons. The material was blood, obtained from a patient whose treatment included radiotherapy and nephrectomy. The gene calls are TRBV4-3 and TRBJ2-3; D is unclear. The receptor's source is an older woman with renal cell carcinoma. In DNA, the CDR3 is TGCGCCAGCAGCCAAGGGTTATTTGGTGATACGCAGTATTTT. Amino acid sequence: CASSQGLFGDTQYF.